A single sample is the source of the 31 T cell receptor beta chains below, sequenced in a study of blood T cells in healthy people across ages. Next came a second PCR, run for about 7 to 12 cycles, which used a sample-barcoded 5' primer along with a J-beta primer mix. TCRdb re-called the 5' RACE reads with MiXCR, one entry per CDR3 protein. Of about 780,000 distinct CDR3 sequences detected, about 46% appear once; the ten largest clones hold 15% to 20%. The specimen sequenced was blood. The origin of the receptors is a man older than 75 in good health.

This clonotype showed up many times. The CDR3 reads CASSLSVRGRKETQYF. CDR3 sequence (DNA): TGTGCCAGCAGCTTAAGTGTCAGGGGACGAAAAGAGACCCAGTACTTC. This rearrangement joins TRBV7-9 to TRBJ2-5; the D gene is possibly TRBD1 (6 bases). V was cut by 2 bases and J by 3 bases, with 16 bases left in between. Germline V CDR1 and CDR2: SEHNR, FQNEAQ (reference sequence). CDR3 length: 16 amino acids.

This clonotype has only a few counts. The chain uses TRBV15 and TRBJ2-7; D possibly corresponds to TRBD1 (6 bases). CDR3 length: 15 amino acids. With 5 bases removed from V and 1 base from J, the gap between germline ends came to 15 bases. Per germline, CDR1 LNHNV and CDR2 YYDKDF (reference sequence). CDR3 nucleotide sequence: TGTGCCACCAGCCGACACAGGGCAGGGTCCTACGAGCAGTACTTC. It translates to CATSRHRAGSYEQYF.

The chain has TRBV9 and TRBJ2-4, with TRBD2 identical over 10 bases. Germline lookup yields CDR1 SGDLS and CDR2 YYNGEE. V trimming: 4 bases; J trimming: 7 bases; junction bases outside the gene matches: 2. This CDR3 region has 13 residues. For the CDR3, the DNA is TGTGCCAGCAGCACGGGACTAGCGAACATTCAGTACTTC. Amino acids: CASSTGLANIQYF.

The chain employs TRBV21-1 and TRBJ2-5; the table gives TRBD2 as D, unverified against the DNA. TRBV21-1 is termed a pseudogene. This CDR3 spans 16 amino acids. CDR3 amino acids: CASSTPRGLAQETQYF. CDR3 sequence (DNA): TGTGCCAGCAGCACGCCAAGGGGACTGGCACAAGAGACCCAGTACTTC.

The chain uses TRBV6-6 and TRBJ2-7, with 7 nucleotides matching TRBD1. CDR3 length: 13 amino acids. Germline values: CDR1 MNHNY, CDR2 SVGAGI (reference sequence). With 8 bases clipped from V and 2 bases from J, the junction kept 6 bases outside the gene matches. CDR3 region: CASSRGLAYEQYF. The CDR3 region has the DNA TGTGCCAGCTCGAGGGGGCTAGCCTACGAGCAGTACTTC.

The sample holds many counts of this clonotype. The genes are TRBV6-6 and TRBJ2-1; D might be TRBD2 (5 bases). V dropped 7 bases and J dropped 2 bases, with 18 bases sitting between them. This CDR3 comprises 16 residues. The V gene's germline CDR1 is MNHNY and CDR2 SVGAGI (reference sequence). CDR3: CASTYRGRGTYNEQFF. The CDR3 bases are TGTGCCAGCACCTACCGCGGCCGGGGTACCTACAATGAGCAGTTCTTC.

This clonotype was seen more than once but under ten times. Just one base apart from a much larger clone, this may be a read error. The chain links TRBV7-8 to TRBJ2-7; maybe TRBD2 (5 bases). This CDR3 spans 12 amino acids. The V gene's germline CDR1 is SGHVS and CDR2 FQNEAQ. Trimming shortened V by 3 bases and J by 7 bases, and 10 bases separated the two germline ends. The CDR3 reads CASSFIANEQYF. The CDR3 nucleotides are TGTGCCAGCAGCTTCATAGCGAATGAGCAGTACTTC.

The chain has TRBV12-3 or TRBV12-4 and TRBJ2-7; D remains unclear. The CDR3 is 12 amino acids. V was pared by 6 bases and J by 4 bases, with 10 bases between. CDR3 amino acids: CASSPNGYEQYF. DNA of the CDR3: TGTGCCAGCAGCCCTAACGGATACGAGCAGTACTTC.

The chain carries TRBV2 and TRBJ2-7, with D unclear. The CDR3 runs to 16 residues. Germline CDR1 SNHLY, CDR2 FYNNEI. The V end was cut by 6 bases, the J end by 6 bases, with 24 bases between. Here the CDR3 reads CASSVTALPVGSEQYF. CDR3 nucleotide sequence: TGTGCCAGCAGCGTTACAGCCCTGCCAGTGGGTTCCGAGCAGTACTTC.

Details on this clonotype: One end of the junction fails to match germline, which may point to a read error. V usage is TRBV4-1 and J usage is TRBJ2-1; 10 bases match TRBD2. CDR3 length: 15 amino acids. Germline CDR1 and CDR2: MGHRA and YSYEKL. The CDR3 region is CTSSQVPSGSDEQFF. CDR3 in DNA: TGCACCAGCAGCCAAGTTCCTAGCGGGAGCGATGAGCAGTTCTTC.

This clonotype has a count of ten or more. This chain connects TRBV6-2 or TRBV6-3 to TRBJ1-2, with unresolved D. The V and J ends lost 7 bases and 4 bases respectively, with 22 bases between them. The CDR3 runs to 16 residues. Per germline, CDR1 MNHEY and CDR2 SVGEGT. The CDR3 bases are TGTGCCAGCAACAAGCTTACTAACGCGGGAATCTATGGCTACACCTTC. Translated: CASNKLTNAGIYGYTF.

The chain recombines TRBV7-2 with TRBJ2-7; no clear D gene. The DNA end is more similar to TRBJ2-4, so the J call may be wrong. Germline loops: CDR1 SGHTA, CDR2 FQGNSA. CDR3 length: 11 residues. CDR3 in amino acids: CASSQQNIQYF. CDR3 in DNA: TGTGCCAGCAGCCAGCAAAACATTCAGTACTTC.

This clonotype was detected a few times. A much larger clone differs from this one at a single base, so this may be a read error. The V gene is TRBV28, the J gene TRBJ2-7; perhaps D is TRBD1 or TRBD2 (5 bases each). V shed 10 bases and J shed 1 base, with 20 bases lying between them. CDR1 and CDR2 from the germline V gene are MDHEN and SYDVKM. The CDR3 runs to 15 residues. The CDR3 coding sequence is TGTGCCACCGAGCCGGGACGAGCGGAATCCTACGAGCAGTACTTC. It specifies CATEPGRAESYEQYF.

This clonotype turned up a few times. This chain links TRBV7-8 with TRBJ2-7, with TRBD2 as a possible D gene (6 bases). Germline V gene data show CDR1 as SGHVS and CDR2 as FQNEAQ. Trimming cost V 1 base and J 3 bases, with 13 bases left between them. The CDR3 has 15 residues. The DNA for the CDR3 is TGTGCCAGCAGCTTAGAGGCTAGCGCTAACTACGAGCAGTACTTC. Translated: CASSLEASANYEQYF.

The rearrangement joins TRBV5-5 to TRBJ1-1; unclear D gene. V was shortened by 2 bases and J by 3 bases, with 14 bases between the two germline ends. CDR1 SGHKS and CDR2 YYEKEE come from the germline V gene (reference sequence). The CDR3 is 15 residues long. The CDR3 region is CASSFRGRSDTEAFF. DNA for the CDR3: TGTGCCAGCAGCTTCCGCGGAAGATCGGACACTGAAGCTTTCTTT. Filled out from reference TRBV5-5 and TRBJ1-1, the complete variable domain reads DAGVTQSPTHLIKTRGQQVTLRCSPISGHKSVSWYQQVLGQGPQFIFQYYEKEERGRGNFPDRFSARQFPNYSSELNVNALLLGDSALYLCASSFRGRSDTEAFFGQGTRLTVV.

This sequence joins TRBV4-3 and TRBJ2-1, with a tentative D call TRBD2 (6 bases). Germline V lookup: CDR1 LGHNA, CDR2 YSLEER. CDR3 length: 16 residues. Between the trimmed V and J ends, which lost 0 bases and 4 bases, there was a span of 13 bases. Written as DNA, the CDR3 is TGCGCCAGCAGCCAAGATCAGGCGGGGTCGTACAATGAGCAGTTCTTC. This translates into CASSQDQAGSYNEQFF.

This clonotype was recorded a few times. The chain couples TRBV7-3 to TRBJ2-2, with D possibly TRBD2 on 5 matching bases. The length of the CDR3 is 16 residues. CDR1 and CDR2 from the germline V gene are SGHTA and FQGTGA. V gave up 1 base and J gave up 3 bases, with 12 bases separating them. The CDR3 is CASSLNPGIDTGELFF. CDR3 nucleotides: TGTGCCAGCAGCTTAAACCCGGGGATCGACACCGGGGAGCTGTTTTTT.

J is TRBJ2-3 and V is TRBV12-3 or TRBV12-4, with TRBD2 as a possible D gene (6 bases). This CDR3 spans 16 amino acids. V was shortened by 6 bases and J by 0 bases, with 16 bases between the two germline ends. The CDR3 coding sequence is TGTGCCAGCAGAAGGTCGGTAGCGGTGAGCACAGATACGCAGTATTTT. Translating gives CASRRSVAVSTDTQYF.

The chain uses TRBV9 and TRBJ2-5; a possible D gene is TRBD1 (6 bases). V shed 7 bases and J shed 11 bases, with 30 bases lying between them. Per the germline V gene, CDR1 is SGDLS and CDR2 is YYNGEE. This CDR3 spans 16 amino acids. The CDR3 coding sequence is TGTGCCAGCGGCTATAACAGGGTGGTTGCTCTAATGGAGCAGTACTTC. Its translation is CASGYNRVVALMEQYF.

The J gene is TRBJ2-3, the V gene TRBV10-3; D is possibly TRBD1 (5 bases). The CDR3 consists of 16 residues. V lost 2 bases, J lost 0 bases, and 12 bases lay in between. The V gene's germline CDR1 is ENHRY and CDR2 SYGVKD. The CDR3, as DNA: TGTGCCATCAGTGAGCTGACAGCTACTAGCACAGATACGCAGTATTTT. Amino acid sequence: CAISELTATSTDTQYF.

The genes are TRBV4-2 and TRBJ2-5; 8 positions match TRBD2. The J call could be wrong; TRBJ2-7 is a better fit for the DNA end. CDR1 and CDR2 (germline): LGHNA, YNFKEQ. The CDR3 runs to 17 residues. CDR3 nucleotides: TGTGCCAGCAGCCAAGATCCGGGTAGCGGGACCACGAGCGAGCAGTACTTC. Translated, it gives CASSQDPGSGTTSEQYF.

This chain links TRBV20-1 with TRBJ2-7; tentative D call: TRBD2 (5 bases). CDR1 and CDR2 from the germline V gene are DFQATT and SNEGSKA (reference sequence). The CDR3 runs to 14 residues. V lost 0 bases and J 9 bases, leaving 18 bases between the germline ends. CDR3 region: CSARDEAWELRQYF. The CDR3 nucleotides read TGCAGTGCTAGAGATGAGGCCTGGGAGTTGCGGCAGTACTTC.

This sequence joins TRBV20-1 and TRBJ2-1; D may be TRBD1 (5 bases). Per the germline V gene, CDR1 is DFQATT and CDR2 is SNEGSKA (reference sequence). The CDR3 extends over 11 amino acids. Trimming shortened V by 3 bases and J by 13 bases, and 13 bases separated the two germline ends. CDR3 loop: CSARTVQEQFF. CDR3 bases: TGCAGTGCTAGGACAGTGCAGGAACAGTTCTTC.

As regards this clonotype: Sequence at one end of the junction differs from germline and may be a read error. The rearrangement joins TRBV4-2 to TRBJ1-2; 8 bases align to TRBD1. There are 16 residues in the CDR3. Germline V gives CDR1 LGHNA, CDR2 YNFKEQ. Here the CDR3 reads CAGSQGEGQENYGYTF. The CDR3 nucleotides read TGTGCCGGCAGCCAAGGGGAGGGACAGGAGAACTATGGCTACACCTTC.

This clonotype has at least ten counts. The chain uses TRBV11-1 and TRBJ2-7; 8 nucleotides line up with TRBD2. Trimming at V came to 5 bases and at J to 4 bases, leaving 7 bases not matched to a gene. The germline gives CDR1 SGHAT, CDR2 FQDESV (reference sequence). CDR3 length: 14 amino acids. The CDR3: CASSKSREGYEQYF. The CDR3 nucleotides are TGTGCCAGCAGCAAGTCCCGGGAGGGTTACGAGCAGTACTTC.

V and J are TRBV5-6 and TRBJ2-1; 8 nucleotides line up with TRBD2. The CDR3 length is 13 residues. CDR1 SGHDT and CDR2 YYEEEE come from the germline V gene. The trim removed 2 bases at V and 8 bases at J, leaving 3 bases unmatched. DNA of the CDR3: TGTGCCAGCAGCTTAGCGGGAGTGGATGAGCAGTTCTTC. Translated, it gives CASSLAGVDEQFF.

The chain joins TRBV12-5 to TRBJ1-6; D is perhaps TRBD1 (5 bases). CDR1 is LGHNT and CDR2 is FRNRAP in the germline V gene. The CDR3 extends over 17 amino acids. The V gene lost 2 bases and the J gene lost 7 bases, with 18 bases spanning the gap. CDR3 in amino acids: CASGLNPGRRVNSPLHF. Written as DNA, the CDR3 is TGTGCTAGTGGTTTGAACCCGGGACGGAGGGTAAATTCACCCCTCCACTTT.

About this clonotype: Sequence at one end of the junction differs from germline and may be a read error. The V and J genes are TRBV7-6 and TRBJ2-3; D is unclear. This CDR3 spans 15 amino acids. The germline CDR1 and CDR2 sequences are SGHVS and FNYEAQ. Here the CDR3 reads CASSSFAGEADMQYF. The CDR3 nucleotides are TGTGCCAGCAGCTCCTTCGCTGGGGAAGCAGATATGCAGTATTTT.

This sequence joins TRBV29-1 and TRBJ2-7; a possible D gene is TRBD2 (6 bases). CDR1 and CDR2 (germline): SQVTM, ANQGSEA. This CDR3 is built from 15 residues. The ends were cut back, 5 bases at V and 5 bases at J, with 22 bases in the middle. CDR3 DNA sequence: TGCAGCGTTAAGGGCTCGCGGGGCAGTAGTAACGAGCAGTACTTC. Translation gives CSVKGSRGSSNEQYF.

This clonotype was counted only a few times. This chain links TRBV2 with TRBJ2-1; D is undetermined. Trimming pared 6 bases from V and 5 bases from J, leaving 14 bases between. The CDR3 length is 14 residues. Germline V lookup: CDR1 SNHLY, CDR2 FYNNEI. The CDR3 nucleotides are TGTGCCAGCAGATACGTAAGACTTGACAATGAGCAGTTCTTC. Protein: CASRYVRLDNEQFF. Full variable domain (outside the CDR3, taken from reference TRBV2 and TRBJ2-1): EPEVTQTPSHQVTQMGQEVILRCVPISNHLYFYWYRQILGQKVEFLVSFYNNEISEKSEIFDDQFSVERPDGSNFTLKIRSTKLEDSAMYFCASRYVRLDNEQFFGPGTRLTVL.

This clonotype was seen just once. The chain links TRBV14 to TRBJ2-5, with 7 positions matching TRBD1. The DNA end favors TRBJ2-7, so the J call may be wrong. Germline V gene lookup returns CDR1 SGHDN and CDR2 FVKESK. CDR3 size: 14 residues. Here the CDR3 reads CASSPPGQFYEQYF. For the CDR3, the DNA is TGTGCCAGCAGCCCTCCGGGACAGTTCTACGAGCAGTACTTC.